This passage covers 24 T cell receptor beta chains from one sample sequenced in a study of CD8+ T cells in alopecia areata. Treatment described: oral pan-JAK inhibitor, 5-10 mg twice daily. Isolated RNA was reverse transcribed into cDNA used as the sequencing template. Sequencing was performed with immunoSEQ multiplex PCR; in TCRdb, only in-frame clones are kept and a portion is missing. The data show about 180,000 clones, approximately 52% seen once. Sequencing was performed on CD4+ T cells sorted from blood, taken at approximately week 56, from a patient treated with tofacitinib. These receptors were collected from a human donor with alopecia areata.

In its sample, this clone was seen once. The chain is built from TRBV4-1 and TRBJ2-7; D uncertain. The CDR3 has 14 residues. Looked up from germline, CDR1 is MGHRA and CDR2 is YSYEKL. Trimming pared 0 bases from V and 4 bases from J, leaving 10 bases between. The CDR3 loop is CASSQDPAAYEQYF. Written as DNA, the CDR3 is TGCGCCAGCAGCCAAGATCCGGCAGCTTACGAGCAGTACTTC.

This clone was picked up a small number of times. The chain recombines TRBV29-1 with TRBJ2-3, with a possible D match to TRBD2 (7 bases). CDR3 size: 15 residues. CDR1 is SQVTM and CDR2 is ANQGSEA in the germline V gene. V lost 2 bases and J lost 2, with 14 bases in between. The CDR3 here is CSVELAGGHTDTQYF. CDR3 nucleotides: TGCAGCGTTGAACTGGCCGGGGGGCACACAGATACGCAGTATTTT.

The chain joins TRBV6-5 to TRBJ2-5; D gene ambiguous. The germline CDR1 and CDR2 sequences are MNHEY and SVGAGI. V shed 2 bases and J shed 5 bases, with 3 bases lying between them. The CDR3 consists of 11 residues. The CDR3 sequence is CASSYRETQYF. In DNA, the CDR3 is TGTGCCAGCAGTTACAGGGAGACCCAGTACTTC.

This rearrangement joins TRBV25-1 to TRBJ2-2, with 9 bases that match TRBD1. From germline, CDR1 is MGHDK and CDR2 SYGVNS. V shed 10 bases and J 4 bases; nucleotides not matched to a gene: 7. The CDR3 has 14 amino acids. CDR3 in DNA: TGTGCCACACAGGGGGCGCGTGGCACCGGGGAGCTGTTTTTT. As protein: CATQGARGTGELFF.

Regarding this clone: The identical CDR3 is also encoded by other nucleotide sequences in the sample. The genes are TRBV29-1 and TRBJ2-3; D is undetermined. Germline CDR1 is SQVTM and CDR2 is ANQGSEA. Deletions cut 1 base from V and 1 base from J, with 12 bases between. This CDR3 is 15 amino acids long. CDR3 sequence reads: CSVEGARVGTDTQYF. The CDR3 DNA follows: TGCAGCGTTGAAGGGGCCCGGGTGGGCACAGATACGCAGTATTTT.

The rearrangement uses TRBV4-1 and TRBJ1-3; weak D call: TRBD1 (5 bases). Trimming removed 2 bases from V and 0 bases from J, with 14 bases in between. Germline CDR1 is MGHRA and CDR2 is YSYEKL. This CDR3 is built from 17 residues. The CDR3 here is CASSQLGWGISGNTIYF. The CDR3 DNA follows: TGCGCCAGCAGCCAACTAGGGTGGGGGATCTCTGGAAACACCATATATTTT.

This clone has a handful of counts. CDR3 protein: CASSPGQGISPLHF. Written as DNA, the CDR3 is TGCGCCAGCAGCCCCGGACAGGGAATTTCACCCCTCCACTTT. The chain links TRBV5-1 to TRBJ1-6; 8 bases are shared with TRBD1. The V and J ends lost 4 bases and 9 bases, in that order; junction bases with no gene match: 6. Per germline, CDR1 SGHRS and CDR2 YFSETQ. The CDR3 covers 14 residues.

The CDR3 region has the DNA TGTGCCAGCAGCTTAGTTCTTGGGAATGAGCAGTTCTTC. Translated: CASSLVLGNEQFF. The chain couples TRBV7-6 to TRBJ2-1; D is uncertain. Trimming shortened V by 1 base and J by 7 bases, and 8 bases separated the two germline ends. Germline assignment: CDR1 SGHVS and CDR2 FNYEAQ. The CDR3 has 13 amino acids. Combining the CDR3 with reference TRBV7-6 and TRBJ2-1 gives the whole variable domain GAGVSQSPRYKVTKRGQDVALRCDPISGHVSLYWYRQALGQGPEFLTYFNYEAQQDKSGLPNDRFSAERPEGSISTLTIQRTEQRDSAMYRCASSLVLGNEQFFGPGTRLTVL.

This clone was seen only a few times. The gene calls are TRBV4-1 and TRBJ2-2; 8 bases are a match to TRBD1. Trimming at V came to 4 bases and at J to 7 bases, leaving 11 bases not matched to a gene. The V gene's germline CDR1 is MGHRA and CDR2 YSYEKL. This CDR3 is 16 amino acids long. Here the CDR3 DNA reads TGCGCCAGCAGCCGAACCGGGACAGGAGTGATCGGGGAGCTGTTTTTT. Translation: CASSRTGTGVIGELFF.

Here the CDR3 DNA reads TGTGCCAGCAGCTTTGGGGAGGTGGAGACCCAGTACTTC. It codes for CASSFGEVETQYF. The chain carries TRBV5-6 and TRBJ2-5; a possible D gene is TRBD2 (6 bases). This CDR3 is built from 13 residues. The V gene's germline CDR1 is SGHDT and CDR2 YYEEEE. The germline V and J ends were trimmed by 2 bases and 5 bases, with 10 bases remaining between them.

The chain is built from TRBV4-1 and TRBJ2-5; 11 nucleotides line up with TRBD2. Germline values: CDR1 MGHRA, CDR2 YSYEKL. The CDR3 runs 17 residues. V was pared by 4 bases and J by 0 bases, with 7 bases of the junction left unmatched. The CDR3 here is CASSRRTSGPNQETQYF. DNA for the CDR3: TGCGCCAGCAGCCGCCGGACTAGCGGGCCAAACCAAGAGACCCAGTACTTC.

This clone was seen a handful of times. The chain links TRBV5-1 to TRBJ2-3, with 9 bases aligning to TRBD1. The germline V gene encodes CDR1 SGHRS and CDR2 YFSETQ. The CDR3 runs 15 residues. The junction had 8 bases not matched to a gene; V was cut back by 6 bases and J by 3 bases. In nucleotides, the CDR3 is TGCGCCAGCAACGCCCGGACAGGGGCAACAGATACGCAGTATTTT. The encoded protein is CASNARTGATDTQYF.

This chain joins TRBV29-1 and TRBJ1-3, with D hard to call. CDR1 is SQVTM, CDR2 ANQGSEA, per germline. Trimming stripped 4 bases from V and 0 bases from J, with 13 bases between. The CDR3 length is 15 residues. The CDR3 sequence is CSVVAGPFSGNTIYF. DNA for the CDR3: TGCAGCGTTGTAGCCGGGCCGTTCTCTGGAAACACCATATATTTT. Looking up the rest from reference TRBV29-1 and TRBJ1-3 gives the full variable domain: SAVISQKPSRDICQRGTSLTIQCQVDSQVTMMFWYRQQPGQSLTLIATANQGSEATYESGFVIDKFPISRPNLTFSTLTVSNMSPEDSSIYLCSVVAGPFSGNTIYFGEGSWLTVV.

The chain links TRBV5-1 to TRBJ2-7; tentative D call: TRBD2 (6 bases). The CDR3 runs to 15 residues. Germline loops: CDR1 SGHRS, CDR2 YFSETQ. Trimming pared 4 bases from V and 0 bases from J, leaving 14 bases between. DNA of the CDR3: TGCGCCAGCAGCCCCTCGGGACTCGCCTCCTACGAGCAGTACTTC. As protein: CASSPSGLASYEQYF. Together with reference TRBV5-1 and TRBJ2-7, the CDR3 gives the full variable domain: KAGVTQTPRYLIKTRGQQVTLSCSPISGHRSVSWYQQTPGQGLQFLFEYFSETQRNKGNFPGRFSGRQFSNSRSEMNVSTLELGDSALYLCASSPSGLASYEQYFGPGTRLTVT.

This clone was counted only a few times. V usage is TRBV29-1 and J usage is TRBJ2-2; 10 nucleotides agree with TRBD1. The CDR3 totals 14 residues. V lost 7 bases to trimming and J lost 1 base; unmatched junction nucleotides: 3. Germline V gene lookup returns CDR1 SQVTM and CDR2 ANQGSEA. CDR3 sequence: CSAWTGGNTGELFF. In DNA form, the CDR3 reads TGCAGCGCTTGGACAGGGGGGAACACCGGGGAGCTGTTTTTT.

In its sample, this clone was seen a few times. At the DNA level, this CDR3 is encoded by other sequences in the same sample as well. The V and J genes are TRBV29-1 and TRBJ1-5; D gene ambiguous. Trimming pared 0 bases from V and 0 bases from J, leaving 3 bases between. The CDR3 totals 13 residues. The V gene's germline CDR1 is SQVTM and CDR2 ANQGSEA. CDR3 amino acids: CSVEENSNQPQHF. The CDR3 region has the DNA TGCAGCGTTGAAGAGAATAGCAATCAGCCCCAGCATTTT.

This chain links TRBV4-1 with TRBJ2-1; 12 bases are shared with TRBD2. CDR3 size: 16 residues. The germline gives CDR1 MGHRA, CDR2 YSYEKL. Trimming removed 3 bases from V and 2 bases from J; junction bases left unmatched: 2. In DNA form, the CDR3 reads TGCGCCAGCAGCCACCTAGCGGGGGGGACCTACAATGAGCAGTTCTTC. It specifies CASSHLAGGTYNEQFF.

The chain joins TRBV18 to TRBJ1-2; no definite D call. CDR3 length equals 12 residues. V was cut by 4 bases and J by 5 bases, with 8 bases left in between. Per germline, CDR1 KGHSH and CDR2 LQKENI. In nucleotides, the CDR3 is TGTGCCAGCTCACTGAAGGAGTATGGCTACACCTTC. Residues: CASSLKEYGYTF.

This sequence joins TRBV7-2 and TRBJ2-3; D is unclear. V gave up 3 bases and J gave up 3 bases, with 7 bases separating them. The germline CDR1 and CDR2 sequences are SGHTA and FQGNSA. The CDR3 is 13 residues long. The CDR3 DNA follows: TGTGCCAGCAGCTTTGCAGATACAGATACGCAGTATTTT. This codes for CASSFADTDTQYF. The variable domain in full, with the rest retrieved from reference TRBV7-2 and TRBJ2-3, is GAGVSQSPSNKVTEKGKDVELRCDPISGHTALYWYRQSLGQGLEFLIYFQGNSAPDKSGLPSDRFSAERTGGSVSTLTIQRTQQEDSAVYLCASSFADTDTQYFGPGTRLTVL.

This clone was counted only a few times. Other DNA sequences within the sample encode an identical CDR3. The chain uses TRBV19 and TRBJ1-5; TRBD1 matches 7 bases. V gave up 7 bases and J gave up 2 bases; unmatched junction bases: 5. This CDR3 is 14 amino acids long. Germline loops: CDR1 LNHDA, CDR2 SQIVND (reference sequence). CDR3 nucleotide sequence: TGTGCCAGTAACAGGGGAGAGGGCAATCAGCCCCAGCATTTT. Its translation: CASNRGEGNQPQHF. Supplemented by reference TRBV19 and TRBJ1-5, the full variable domain reads DGGITQSPKYLFRKEGQNVTLSCEQNLNHDAMYWYRQDPGQGLRLIYYSQIVNDFQKGDIAEGYSVSREKKESFPLTVTSAQKNPTAFYLCASNRGEGNQPQHFGDGTRLSIL.

The chain employs TRBV6-5 and TRBJ1-1; TRBD1 agrees at 7 bases. The CDR3 length is 14 residues. V was clipped by 6 bases and J by 1 base; unmatched bases: 5. The germline V gene encodes CDR1 MNHEY and CDR2 SVGAGI. DNA for the CDR3: TGTGCCAGCAGCCAGGGACAGAGGAACACTGAAGCTTTCTTT. This codes for CASSQGQRNTEAFF.

V usage is TRBV25-1 and J usage is TRBJ2-2; no reliable D call. The germline V gene has CDR1 MGHDK and CDR2 SYGVNS. The V end was cut by 7 bases, the J end by 5 bases, with 8 bases between. This CDR3 has 12 residues. The CDR3 loop is CASTYGTGELFF. CDR3 bases: TGTGCCAGCACCTACGGTACCGGGGAGCTGTTTTTT.

The rearrangement links TRBV5-1 to TRBJ2-3, with D unresolved. The CDR3 extends over 14 amino acids. Germline V lookup: CDR1 SGHRS, CDR2 YFSETQ. Trimming stripped 0 bases from V and 1 base from J, with 6 bases between. CDR3 bases: TGCGCCAGCAGCTTGGGGACGCGCACAGATACGCAGTATTTT. Translating gives CASSLGTRTDTQYF.

This clone has a handful of counts. J is TRBJ1-5 and V is TRBV27; tentatively, D is TRBD1 (6 bases). CDR3 size: 10 residues. V dropped 7 bases and J dropped 10 bases, with 8 bases sitting between them. Germline assignment: CDR1 MNHEY and CDR2 SMNVEV (reference sequence). CDR3 loop: CASMTGPQHF. CDR3 DNA sequence: TGTGCCAGCATGACAGGACCCCAGCATTTT.